This entry lists 5 T cell receptor beta chains sequenced from one sample in a study of cytomegalovirus exposure and HLA in healthy donors. It was with 60 Vbeta and 13 Jbeta primers that the PCR ran. Data came from immunoSEQ multiplex PCR; TCRdb stores just in-frame clones and leaves some out. The repertoire table contains roughly 140,000 clones. Sequenced material: PBMCs. Source of these receptors: a male donor in good health and CMV-seronegative.

The V call is TRBV9, the J call TRBJ2-1; D possibly corresponds to TRBD2 (6 bases). The length of the CDR3 is 16 residues. V was shortened by 0 bases and J by 9 bases, with 19 bases between the two germline ends. Germline CDR1 is SGDLS and CDR2 is YYNGEE. The CDR3 protein is CASSVGGGNPDPEQFF. The CDR3, as DNA: TGTGCCAGCAGCGTAGGAGGCGGGAACCCGGACCCTGAGCAGTTCTTC.

The rearrangement links TRBV6-5 to TRBJ2-3; TRBD1 aligns across 8 bases. Germline lookup yields CDR1 MNHEY and CDR2 SVGAGI. This CDR3 comprises 16 residues. With 2 bases clipped from V and 4 bases from J, the junction kept 8 bases outside the gene matches. Here the CDR3 DNA reads TGTGCCAGCAGTTACAGGGACAGGCCCACCGCAGATACGCAGTATTTT. Translation gives CASSYRDRPTADTQYF.

V usage is TRBV19 and J usage is TRBJ2-7; TRBD1 matches 7 bases. Germline V gene sequence: CDR1 LNHDA, CDR2 SQIVND (reference sequence). The CDR3 length is 14 residues. With V trimmed by 7 bases and J by 0 bases, 6 bases remained unmatched. The CDR3: CASTRTGSSYEQYF. The CDR3 DNA reads TGTGCCAGTACCCGGACAGGCAGCTCCTACGAGCAGTACTTC.

V gene TRBV7-9 combines with J gene TRBJ2-1, with a tentative D call TRBD1 (5 bases). Germline V lookup: CDR1 SEHNR, CDR2 FQNEAQ (reference sequence). There are 11 residues in the CDR3. With 4 bases removed from V and 9 bases from J, the gap between germline ends came to 7 bases. The CDR3 sequence is CASSSDSEQFF. Here the CDR3 DNA reads TGTGCCAGCAGCTCCGACAGTGAGCAGTTCTTC.

V gene TRBV5-1 combines with J gene TRBJ2-5; 9 bases fit TRBD1. V lost 2 bases to trimming and J lost 6 bases; unmatched junction nucleotides: 5. The CDR3 totals 14 residues. Germline-derived CDR1 and CDR2 are SGHRS and YFSETQ. The CDR3 nucleotides are TGCGCCAGCAGCTTCGGACAGGGGTGGAAGACCCAGTACTTC. It codes for CASSFGQGWKTQYF.